This passage covers 27 T cell receptor beta chains from one sample sequenced in a study of shared clonotypes between healthy human individuals. Here immunoSEQ multiplex PCR was the method, and the copy in TCRdb shows in-frame clones only, minus some. This table has roughly 1,100,000 clones, around 74% appearing once. The sequencing input was memory CD4+ T cells sorted from blood. The subset was: CD45RA-negative fraction. The origin of the receptors is a young man in good health.

The chain carries TRBV2 and TRBJ1-1, with 11 nucleotides matching TRBD1. CDR3 size: 14 residues. The germline CDR1 and CDR2 sequences are SNHLY and FYNNEI. J gave up 10 bases and V 3 bases, and 7 bases lay outside the gene matches. The CDR3 sequence is CASSEEGQGDGAFF. DNA of the CDR3: TGTGCCAGCAGTGAGGAGGGACAGGGGGACGGAGCTTTCTTT.

The V gene is TRBV11-2, the J gene TRBJ2-5, with D uncertain. This CDR3 contains 12 residues. Germline V gene data show CDR1 as SGHAT and CDR2 as FQNNGV. The V end was cut by 2 bases, the J end by 5 bases, with 6 bases between. DNA of the CDR3: TGTGCCAGCAGCTTATACGGGGAGACCCAGTACTTC. It translates to CASSLYGETQYF.

V and J are TRBV28 and TRBJ1-5; a possible D gene is TRBD1 (5 bases). Trimming took off 8 bases at V and 1 base at J, with 18 bases between the two ends. The CDR3 extends over 16 amino acids. Germline CDR1 MDHEN, CDR2 SYDVKM. CDR3 loop: CASGRTGTSSNQPQHF. CDR3 coding DNA: TGTGCCAGCGGACGCACCGGGACTTCGAGCAATCAGCCCCAGCATTTT.

The genes are TRBV5-6 and TRBJ1-1; 7 bases line up with TRBD1. The CDR3 has 15 residues. CDR1 is SGHDT and CDR2 is YYEEEE in the germline V gene. V was clipped by 2 bases and J by 5 bases; unmatched bases: 9. The CDR3 here is CASSFVDREGTEAFF. The CDR3 DNA reads TGTGCCAGCAGCTTTGTCGACAGGGAAGGAACTGAAGCTTTCTTT.

The gene calls are TRBV5-6 and TRBJ2-5, with D uncertain. CDR1 SGHDT and CDR2 YYEEEE come from the germline V gene. This CDR3 is built from 15 residues. V was cut by 0 bases and J by 5 bases, with 14 bases left in between. The CDR3: CASSLDVGYGETQYF. Here the CDR3 DNA reads TGTGCCAGCAGCTTGGACGTGGGTTACGGCGAGACCCAGTACTTC.

The CDR3 sequence: CASSLADRGGYEQYF. CDR3 in DNA: TGCGCCAGCAGCTTGGCGGACAGGGGGGGCTACGAGCAGTACTTC. V usage is TRBV5-1 and J usage is TRBJ2-7, with 10 bases matching TRBD1. Germline V CDR1 and CDR2: SGHRS, YFSETQ. The junction had 3 bases not matched to a gene; V was cut back by 0 bases and J by 3 bases. The CDR3 extends over 15 amino acids.

The genes are TRBV30 and TRBJ2-3; D is unclear. CDR3 length: 14 amino acids. Trimming removed 8 bases from V and 2 bases from J, with 17 bases in between. Germline V gene sequence: CDR1 GTSNPN, CDR2 SVGIG (reference sequence). This chain's CDR3 is CAGAIGTFTDTQYF. The CDR3 region has the DNA TGTGCCGGAGCGATAGGTACCTTCACAGATACGCAGTATTTT.

This rearrangement joins TRBV2 to TRBJ2-3, with D perhaps TRBD1 or TRBD2 (6 bases each). The CDR3 is made up of 13 amino acids. Germline-derived CDR1 and CDR2 are SNHLY and FYNNEI. With 7 bases removed from V and 3 bases from J, the gap between germline ends came to 11 bases. The CDR3 bases are TGTGCCAGCATTTGGGGGGCAACAGATACGCAGTATTTT. Translating gives CASIWGATDTQYF.

This clone showed up just a few times. The V and J genes are TRBV6-1 and TRBJ2-3; a weak D match, TRBD2 (6 bases). CDR1 is MNHNS, CDR2 SASEGT, per germline. The CDR3 is 17 amino acids. Trimming took off 2 bases at V and 5 bases at J, with 20 bases between the two ends. CDR3 in amino acids: CASSERISGTQEDTQYF. The CDR3 DNA sequence: TGTGCCAGCAGTGAAAGGATTAGCGGAACGCAAGAAGATACGCAGTATTTT.

V is TRBV19 and J is TRBJ1-5; no definite D call. The V and J ends lost 6 bases and 3 bases respectively, with 15 bases between them. CDR1 and CDR2 (germline): LNHDA, SQIVND (reference sequence). The CDR3 consists of 15 residues. CDR3 sequence: CASSLGQALNQPQHF. The CDR3 bases are TGTGCCAGTAGCCTCGGTCAGGCCCTCAATCAGCCCCAGCATTTT.

This chain uses TRBV6-4 with TRBJ2-1; 7 nucleotides line up with TRBD2. CDR3 length: 13 residues. Germline loops: CDR1 MRHNA, CDR2 SNTAGT. The J segment lost 6 bases and the V segment lost 10 bases, leaving 9 bases of the junction unmatched. CDR3 coding DNA: TGTGCCATGCCGGGGGGAAGGGGCAATGAGCAGTTCTTC. Residues: CAMPGGRGNEQFF.

The chain uses TRBV15 and TRBJ1-1, with TRBD1 as a possible D gene (6 bases). The CDR3 runs to 15 residues. The V gene lost 2 bases and the J gene lost 7 bases, with 17 bases spanning the gap. Germline CDR1 reads LNHNV; CDR2 reads YYDKDF (reference sequence). In nucleotides, the CDR3 is TGTGCCACCAGCAGATCAACAGGGAGTTCCAATGAAGCTTTCTTT. It encodes CATSRSTGSSNEAFF.

The chain employs TRBV10-1 and TRBJ2-2; D call uncertain. The V gene's germline CDR1 is WNHNN and CDR2 SYGVQD (reference sequence). The CDR3 has 13 amino acids. V was trimmed by 5 bases and J by 7 bases, leaving 11 bases between them. This CDR3 is CASSQDINGELFF. DNA for the CDR3: TGCGCCAGCAGTCAGGATATAAACGGGGAGCTGTTTTTT.

The V and J genes are TRBV18 and TRBJ1-3; weak D call: TRBD1 (5 bases). The CDR3 consists of 16 residues. The germline V gene has CDR1 KGHSH and CDR2 LQKENI. Trimming shortened V by 3 bases and J by 1 base, and 13 bases separated the two germline ends. The CDR3: CASSPIRTNSGNTIYF. CDR3 DNA sequence: TGTGCCAGCTCACCGATTCGGACAAATTCTGGAAACACCATATATTTT.

The chain carries TRBV30 and TRBJ1-3; 8 bases match TRBD1. CDR1 is GTSNPN, CDR2 SVGIG, per germline (reference sequence). Germline trimming cut 1 base from V and 3 bases from J; bases unmatched to any gene: 2. The CDR3 contains 14 residues. CDR3 sequence (DNA): TGTGCCTGGAGTGGCGACAGGGGTGGAAACACCATATATTTT. This codes for CAWSGDRGGNTIYF.

V is TRBV6-1 and J is TRBJ2-7, with D possibly TRBD1 on 5 matching bases. This CDR3 has 13 residues. Germline V lookup: CDR1 MNHNS, CDR2 SASEGT. Deletions cut 3 bases from V and 3 bases from J, with 9 bases between. DNA for the CDR3: TGTGCCAGCAGTGATCCTCAGGGCTACGAGCAGTACTTC. Translated, it gives CASSDPQGYEQYF.

The genes are TRBV18 and TRBJ1-2, with 7 bases matching TRBD1. With 3 bases clipped from V and 1 base from J, the junction kept 5 bases outside the gene matches. The CDR3 runs 15 residues. CDR1 KGHSH and CDR2 LQKENI come from the germline V gene. CDR3 in amino acids: CASSPRDRNNYGYTF. In DNA, the CDR3 is TGTGCCAGCTCACCCCGGGACAGAAATAACTATGGCTACACCTTC.

This chain links TRBV29-1 with TRBJ1-1; no definite D call. CDR1 is SQVTM, CDR2 ANQGSEA, per germline. This CDR3 comprises 12 residues. The CDR3 DNA follows: TGCAGAGACCCTCCGGGGTGGACTGAAGCTTTCTTT. Protein sequence: CRDPPGWTEAFF. The full variable domain, completed using reference TRBV29-1 and TRBJ1-1, is SAVISQKPSRDICQRGTSLTIQCQVDSQVTMMFWYRQQPGQSLTLIATANQGSEATYESGFVIDKFPISRPNLTFSTLTVSNMSPEDSSIYLCRDPPGWTEAFFGQGTRLTVV.

This chain uses TRBV10-3 with TRBJ2-7; TRBD2 matches 12 bases. The CDR3 consists of 17 residues. Trimming removed 0 bases from V and 1 base from J; junction bases left unmatched: 4. Germline values: CDR1 ENHRY, CDR2 SYGVKD. CDR3 residues: CAISESKGLAGSYEQYF. The DNA for the CDR3 is TGTGCCATCAGTGAGTCGAAGGGACTAGCGGGTTCCTACGAGCAGTACTTC.

CDR3 nucleotide sequence: TGCGCCAGCAGCTTGTCAAGCTCCCAAGTTCTATACGAGCAGTACTTC. It is translated as CASSLSSSQVLYEQYF. This chain uses TRBV5-1 with TRBJ2-7, with no clear D. Germline V gene lookup returns CDR1 SGHRS and CDR2 YFSETQ. This CDR3 spans 16 amino acids. The V and J ends lost 1 base and 4 bases respectively, with 18 bases between them.

This clone has just a few counts. The rearrangement links TRBV7-9 to TRBJ2-2; 7 nucleotides match TRBD1. Germline loops: CDR1 SEHNR, CDR2 FQNEAQ (reference sequence). The CDR3 loop spans 14 amino acids. Germline trimming cut 3 bases from V and 3 bases from J; bases unmatched to any gene: 1. The CDR3 protein is CASSLQGDTGELFF. The CDR3 DNA reads TGTGCCAGCAGCTTGCAGGGGGACACCGGGGAGCTGTTTTTT.

The V call is TRBV5-4, the J call TRBJ2-1; TRBD2 matches at 13 bases. Unmatched junction bases numbered 13, after V lost 4 bases and J lost 9 bases. Germline CDR1 is SGHNT and CDR2 is YYREEE (reference sequence). This CDR3 has 17 amino acids. Here the CDR3 reads CASSTGTSGASGGEQFF. The CDR3 DNA reads as TGTGCCAGCAGCACCGGGACTAGCGGGGCTTCGGGTGGTGAGCAGTTCTTC.

The rearrangement links TRBV4-1 to TRBJ1-1; no definite D call. The CDR3 is made up of 14 amino acids. V lost 0 bases and J lost 7, with 12 bases in between. Germline assignment: CDR1 MGHRA and CDR2 YSYEKL. DNA for the CDR3: TGCGCCAGCAGCCAAGATAGAGAAAGGAGTGAAGCTTTCTTT. The encoded protein is CASSQDRERSEAFF.

The chain combines TRBV2 with TRBJ2-7; the match to TRBD2 covers 8 bases. J gave up 3 bases and V 4 bases, and 8 bases lay outside the gene matches. There are 15 residues in the CDR3. The germline V gene has CDR1 SNHLY and CDR2 FYNNEI. The CDR3 DNA is TGTGCCAGCAGTGGGGGACTAGACACGGGCTACGAGCAGTACTTC. This encodes CASSGGLDTGYEQYF.

V gene TRBV18 combines with J gene TRBJ2-3; D could derive from TRBD1 or TRBD2 (5 bases each). The germline CDR1 and CDR2 sequences are KGHSH and LQKENI. CDR3 length: 15 residues. The V gene lost 6 bases and the J gene lost 2 bases, with 15 bases spanning the gap. The CDR3 is CASSPGTPSTDTQYF. In DNA form, the CDR3 reads TGTGCCAGCTCCCCGGGGACGCCGTCCACAGATACGCAGTATTTT.

The rearrangement links TRBV19 to TRBJ1-4; D may be TRBD1 (6 bases). The CDR3 has 15 residues. V lost 10 bases to trimming and J lost 6 bases, with 21 bases between them. Per germline, CDR1 LNHDA and CDR2 SQIVND (reference sequence). CDR3 protein: CATKVVQGVYEKLFF. Written as DNA, the CDR3 is TGTGCCACAAAGGTCGTACAGGGAGTTTATGAAAAACTGTTTTTT.

This rearrangement joins TRBV10-3 to TRBJ1-2; perhaps TRBD1 as D (5 bases). V lost 2 bases and J 0 bases, leaving 10 bases between the germline ends. This CDR3 contains 15 residues. Germline V gene sequence: CDR1 ENHRY, CDR2 SYGVKD. The CDR3 protein is CAISEGTAPNYGYTF. As DNA, the CDR3 is TGTGCCATCAGTGAGGGGACGGCCCCTAACTATGGCTACACCTTC.